This T cell receptor (beta chain) was identified in a study of blood T cells in healthy people across ages. Study-wide findings and caveats: With naive T cell percentage, TCR beta diversity showed a strong correlation.

Points on this clonotype: Antigen specificity is unknown. At one end, the junction sequence differs from germline, possibly due to a read error.

Whenever a sample was processed, at least 6.5 million PBMCs were isolated. Primers used in a second PCR of roughly 7 to 12 cycles were a sample-barcoded 5' primer and a J-beta primer mix. A template-switch adaptor containing 12 random nucleotides labeled each cDNA molecule. TCRdb independently ran MiXCR on the 5' RACE reads; one entry per CDR3 protein. The repertoire includes around 1,700,000 distinct CDR3 sequences, about 28% of them detected once, and 7.7% sits in the top ten. Sequencing was carried out using blood. The receptor was isolated from a woman in her 30s in good health.

CDR3 in amino acids: CASSHSSGSYEQFF. The CDR3 DNA sequence: TGCGCCAGTAGCCACTCTAGCGGTTCCTACGAGCAGTTCTTC. V usage is TRBV4-1 and J usage is TRBJ2-1, with 7 bases lining up with TRBD2. Germline V gene data show CDR1 as MGHRA and CDR2 as YSYEKL. This CDR3 spans 14 amino acids.